The rows below give T cell receptor beta chains drawn from one sample of a study of blood T cell repertoires in COVID-19. The protocol was immunoSEQ multiplex PCR, while the TCRdb copy is restricted to in-frame clones and leaves out a portion. This sample has about 59,000 clones; around 79% occur once, and the top ten carry roughly 10%. The sample comprised peripheral blood. Receptors were obtained from a human donor in a cohort sampled during active COVID-19. The CDR3 runs from the conserved cysteine through the conserved F or W. A D gene is named only where the DNA matches it firmly. Not all rows give a size; the values are once, few, many and, for expanded clones, a class.

abundance | j_gene | v_gene | d_gene | CDR3nt | CDR3aa
- | TRBJ2-1 | TRBV30 | - | TGTGCCCCAGAGGGCGGCCCCGAGCAGTTCTTC | CAPEGGPEQFF
- | TRBJ2-1 | TRBV5-4 | TRBD1 | TGTGCCAGCAGCTTTGGGGGGACAGGGGTTTACAATGAGCAGTTCTTC | CASSFGGTGVYNEQFF
- | TRBJ2-1 | TRBV21-1 | - | TGTGCCAGCAGCAAAAATTTAGGGGTCTCACTATACAATGAGCAGTTCTTC | CASSKNLGVSLYNEQFF
- | TRBJ1-2 | TRBV7-9 | - | TGTGCCAGCAGCCCAGCAGGGATGAACTATGGCTACACCTTC | CASSPAGMNYGYTF
once | TRBJ1-3 | TRBV30 | - | TGTGCCTGGAGTCGAGTCTTCTCTGGAAACACCATATATTTT | CAWSRVFSGNTIYF
- | TRBJ2-7 | TRBV7-2 | - | TGTGCCAGCAGCTTAAGGCAGGGGAGTGGCTACGAGCAGTACTTC | CASSLRQGSGYEQYF
- | TRBJ2-1 | TRBV7-2 | TRBD1 | TGTGCCAGCAGCGTCACAGGGGGACTCTCCTACAATGAGCAGTTCTTC | CASSVTGGLSYNEQFF
- | TRBJ1-5 | TRBV20-1 | - | TGCAGTGCTAGTCTGGTAGATAATCAGCCCCAGCATTTT | CSASLVDNQPQHF
- | TRBJ2-5 | TRBV5-1 | TRBD1 | TGCGCCAGCAGCTACGGACAGGGTGAAGCGGAGACCCAGTACTTC | CASSYGQGEAETQYF
- | TRBJ1-1 | TRBV6-4 | - | TGTGCCAGCAGTGAGAGGGGGGGGGACACTGAAGCTTTCTTT | CASSERGGDTEAFF
- | TRBJ2-1 | TRBV6-4 | TRBD2 | TGTGCCAGCAGTGAATATGGGACTAGCGGGCGTAGCGGCGGGGACAATGAGCAGTTCTTC | CASSEYGTSGRSGGDNEQFF
once | TRBJ1-1 | TRBV9 | TRBD1 | TGTGCCAGCAGCGTCACACAGGGGAAGGTATGGTTTTGGAACACTGAAGCTTTCTTT | CASSVTQGKVWFWNTEAFF
- | TRBJ1-2 | TRBV7-9 | TRBD1 | TGTGCCAGCAGCTTGGCCCAGGGTCAGGGGGCGCAAGGCTACACCTTC | CASSLAQGQGAQGYTF
once | TRBJ2-2 | TRBV19 | - | TGTGCCAGTAGTATTGCACTTCCGAACACCGGGGAGCTGTTTTTT | CASSIALPNTGELFF
- | TRBJ2-1 | TRBV4-3 | - | TGCGCCAGCAGCCAAGTACGGAGCTCCTACAATGAGCAGTTCTTC | CASSQVRSSYNEQFF
once | TRBJ1-5 | TRBV5-8 | - | TGTGCCAGCAGCTTTGCGAGGTTTTTCGGACAGCCCCAGCATTTT | CASSFARFFGQPQHF
once | TRBJ2-6 | TRBV14 | TRBD2 | TGTGCCAGCAGCCCCTACCGTAGCGGGGGGGCCAACGTCCTGACTTTC | CASSPYRSGGANVLTF
- | TRBJ2-5 | TRBV5-1 | TRBD2 | TGCGCCAGCAGCTTGGCCTCTATAGCGGGAGTGGAGACCCAGTACTTC | CASSLASIAGVETQYF
- | TRBJ2-3 | TRBV7-9 | - | TGTGCCAGCAGCACGCTAGTGACCCCTAGCACAGATACGCAGTATTTT | CASSTLVTPSTDTQYF
once | TRBJ2-3 | TRBV21-1 | - | TGTGCCAGCAGCAAAGATACTAGCGGGAGTTGGGTAGATACGCAGTATTTT | CASSKDTSGSWVDTQYF
- | TRBJ2-2 | TRBV20-1 | TRBD2 | TGCAGTGCTAGTGGGATTTCGCGGGAGGGCATCGGGGAGCTGTTTTTT | CSASGISREGIGELFF
- | TRBJ1-5 | TRBV24-1 | TRBD1 | TGTGCCACCAGTGCGGGGACAGGAGGGTCGAGGCCCCAGCATTTT | CATSAGTGGSRPQHF
- | TRBJ1-2 | TRBV18 | - | TGTGCCAGCTCACCCGTCGGGAACTATGGCTACACCTTC | CASSPVGNYGYTF
- | TRBJ1-4 | TRBV7-9 | TRBD1 | TGTGCCAGCAGCCCGAGACAGGGAACCGATGAAAAACTGTTTTTT | CASSPRQGTDEKLFF
- | TRBJ1-2 | TRBV2 | - | TGTGCCAGCAATGCCGACAGGAGCTATGGCTACACCTTC | CASNADRSYGYTF
- | TRBJ2-3 | TRBV29-1 | TRBD1 | TGCAGCCACCGGACAGGGTTTTCGGATACGCAGTATTTT | CSHRTGFSDTQYF
- | TRBJ2-2 | TRBV5-4 | TRBD1 | TGTGCCAGCAGCCCGGGGTGGTCAGGGGGCACCGGGGAGCTGTTTTTT | CASSPGWSGGTGELFF
- | TRBJ2-5 | TRBV6-5 | - | TGTGCCAGCAGGGGGCCTATCCAAGAGACCCAGTACTTC | CASRGPIQETQYF
- | TRBJ1-2 | TRBV9 | - | TGTGCCAGCAGCCCCAGACGAGAGACAGGAGCTGGCTACACCTTC | CASSPRRETGAGYTF
- | TRBJ2-1 | TRBV7-9 | TRBD2 | TGTGCCAGCAGCTTAATTTCTCGGGGACTAGCCCTCTACAATGAGCAGTTCTTC | CASSLISRGLALYNEQFF
few | TRBJ2-1 | TRBV10-1 | - | TGCGCCAGCAGTGAGTCGCTAGCGTTAAGGGAGCAGTTCTTC | CASSESLALREQFF
few | TRBJ2-7 | TRBV10-3 | - | TGTGCCATCAGTGACAGCGCCTACGAGCAGTACTTC | CAISDSAYEQYF
- | TRBJ2-7 | TRBV5-1 | TRBD2 | TGCGCCAGCAGCGACGCTAGCGGGAGATACGAGCAGTACTTC | CASSDASGRYEQYF
- | TRBJ1-1 | TRBV29-1 | - | TGCAGCGGATCAAGGGGGACTGAAGCTTTCTTT | CSGSRGTEAFF
- | TRBJ1-1 | TRBV5-1 | TRBD1 | TGCGCCAGCAGCTCCAAACAGGGGGCGAACACTGAAGCTTTCTTT | CASSSKQGANTEAFF
- | TRBJ1-1 | TRBV3-1/TRBV3-2 | TRBD1 | TGTGCCAGCAGCCCAAGACAGGGGCAAGGAGAGGTGAACACTGAAGCTTTCTTT | CASSPRQGQGEVNTEAFF
- | TRBJ2-7 | TRBV3-1/TRBV3-2 | - | TGTGCCAGCAGCCAAGATCTTGGGGGGTACTACGAGCAGTACTTC | CASSQDLGGYYEQYF
few | TRBJ2-3 | TRBV6-5 | - | TGTGCCAGCAGTTCGGAAGGAGCCAGCACAGATACGCAGTATTTT | CASSSEGASTDTQYF